Shown below are 8 T cell receptor beta chains from a single sample sequenced in a study of PD-1 blockade in classical Hodgkin lymphoma. Profiled with immunoSEQ multiplex PCR; TCRdb holds only in-frame clones, not every one. The table includes 50,000 to 65,000 clones, roughly 92% detected once. This sample's time point: cycle 4 day 1 (C4D1), after 5 to 7 weeks of nivolumab. Relapse after autologous stem cell transplantation occurred in every patient, and brentuximab vedotin exposure varied. The material sequenced was peripheral blood mononuclear cells (PBMCs), taken before the fourth cycle of nivolumab. The receptors were sampled from a human donor with classical Hodgkin lymphoma.

This chain connects TRBV4-1 to TRBJ1-1; perhaps TRBD1 as D (6 bases). Trimming cost V 3 bases and J 0 bases, with 17 bases left between them. Looked up from germline, CDR1 is MGHRA and CDR2 is YSYEKL. This CDR3 contains 17 residues. CDR3 DNA sequence: TGCGCCAGCAGCCACGCCGGGGGCCAAGGCTTGAACACTGAAGCTTTCTTT. It specifies CASSHAGGQGLNTEAFF.

The rearrangement joins TRBV7-6 to TRBJ2-1; possibly TRBD2 for D (5 bases). Germline CDR1 reads SGHVS; CDR2 reads FNYEAQ. The CDR3 is made up of 16 amino acids. V was pared by 0 bases and J by 6 bases, with 15 bases between. The CDR3 loop reads CASSLAPSGKLNEQFF. CDR3 coding DNA: TGTGCCAGCAGCTTAGCCCCCAGCGGAAAGCTCAATGAGCAGTTCTTC.

This rearrangement joins TRBV13 to TRBJ2-2, with 8 bases that match TRBD1. In germline, CDR1 is PRHDT, CDR2 FYEKMQ (reference sequence). Trimming at V came to 4 bases and at J to 0 bases, leaving 10 bases not matched to a gene. The CDR3 consists of 18 residues. Here the CDR3 reads CASSWMTGDASNTGELFF. The CDR3 DNA is TGTGCCAGCAGCTGGATGACAGGGGACGCCTCGAACACCGGGGAGCTGTTTTTT.

The CDR3 coding sequence is TGTGCCAGCTCGTCCAGGGTTCAAGAGACCCAGTACTTC. This gives the protein CASSSRVQETQYF. The chain has TRBV18 and TRBJ2-5; tentative D call: TRBD1 (5 bases). The germline V gene has CDR1 KGHSH and CDR2 LQKENI. V was clipped by 6 bases and J by 2 bases, with 10 bases between them. The CDR3 is made up of 13 amino acids.

The chain employs TRBV13 and TRBJ1-2; the D is unclear. Trimming took off 7 bases at V and 7 bases at J, with 13 bases between the two ends. This CDR3 contains 12 residues. In germline, CDR1 is PRHDT, CDR2 FYEKMQ (reference sequence). CDR3 sequence (DNA): TGTGCCAGCAAGGAAAAGGCGGGTGGCTACACCTTC. Translating it yields CASKEKAGGYTF.

The rearrangement uses TRBV4-1 and TRBJ2-7; TRBD1 agrees at 9 bases. Trimming took 0 bases from V and 2 from J; bases not matched to a gene: 8. CDR3 length equals 17 residues. CDR1 is MGHRA and CDR2 is YSYEKL in the germline V gene. The CDR3: CASSQDGDREGTYEQYF. The CDR3 DNA sequence: TGCGCCAGCAGCCAAGATGGGGACAGGGAAGGGACCTACGAGCAGTACTTC.

The V call is TRBV4-1, the J call TRBJ2-5; a weak D match, TRBD2 (6 bases). CDR3 length: 14 residues. Germline loops: CDR1 MGHRA, CDR2 YSYEKL. Trimming pared 4 bases from V and 4 bases from J, leaving 13 bases between. CDR3 protein: CASSLTSFRETQYF. CDR3 nucleotide sequence: TGCGCCAGCAGCCTGACTAGTTTTCGAGAGACCCAGTACTTC.

V gene TRBV6-6 combines with J gene TRBJ1-2; a possible D gene is TRBD1 (6 bases). The germline gives CDR1 MNHNY, CDR2 SVGAGI (reference sequence). There are 12 residues in the CDR3. V was clipped by 9 bases and J by 2 bases, with 10 bases between them. The CDR3: CASYTGNYGYTF. CDR3 bases: TGTGCCAGTTACACAGGGAACTATGGCTACACCTTC.